This entry lists 31 T cell receptor beta chains sequenced from one sample in a study of blood T cell repertoires in COVID-19. Generated by immunoSEQ multiplex PCR, the TCRdb table keeps only in-frame clones and is missing some. The sample consists of 300,000 to 350,000 clones, 80% to 90% of them appearing once. Sample: PBMCs or T cells enriched from blood (not recorded which). The source of these receptors is a man aged 30-40 years who had recovered from COVID-19.

V and J are TRBV5-1 and TRBJ2-3, with 11 bases fitting TRBD1. The CDR3 is made up of 16 amino acids. Germline values: CDR1 SGHRS, CDR2 YFSETQ. V shed 5 bases and J 5 bases; nucleotides not matched to a gene: 10. The CDR3: CASRRLGQGVGDTQYF. The CDR3 DNA reads as TGCGCCAGCAGGAGACTGGGACAGGGGGTTGGAGATACGCAGTATTTT.

CDR3 DNA sequence: TGTGCCAGTAGTCCAAGGACTAGCGGGGGCCACAGCCGAATGTACGAGCAGTACTTC. Translating gives CASSPRTSGGHSRMYEQYF. The genes are TRBV19 and TRBJ2-7, with 13 nucleotides matching TRBD2. V dropped 5 bases and J dropped 4; count of bases not matched to a gene: 17. CDR3 size: 19 residues. From germline, CDR1 is LNHDA and CDR2 SQIVND (reference sequence).

The rearrangement uses TRBV19 and TRBJ2-1; TRBD1 is a possible D gene (6 bases). The V end was cut by 3 bases, the J end by 1 base, with 13 bases between. The CDR3 is 16 residues long. The germline gives CDR1 LNHDA, CDR2 SQIVND (reference sequence). The CDR3 nucleotides read TGTGCCAGTAGTATGCAGGGGCGAGTTTCCTACAATGAGCAGTTCTTC. As protein: CASSMQGRVSYNEQFF.

The gene calls are TRBV2 and TRBJ2-1; 13 nucleotides align to TRBD2. From germline, CDR1 is SNHLY and CDR2 FYNNEI. V dropped 6 bases and J dropped 5; count of bases not matched to a gene: 4. This CDR3 comprises 15 residues. In nucleotides, the CDR3 is TGTGCCAGCAGGGGACTAGCGGGGACCAACAATGAGCAGTTCTTC. It is translated as CASRGLAGTNNEQFF.

The chain has TRBV5-8 and TRBJ2-1; 9 nucleotides agree with TRBD1. There are 15 residues in the CDR3. The V gene end was trimmed by 3 bases and the J gene end by 6 bases; junction bases not matched to a gene: 7. Germline V gene data show CDR1 as SGHTS and CDR2 as YDEGEE. The CDR3 coding sequence is TGTGCCAGCAGCTCCCGGGACAGGGAGGGCAATGAGCAGTTCTTC. It specifies CASSSRDREGNEQFF.

The chain links TRBV10-2 to TRBJ2-5, with TRBD2 identical over 10 bases. Germline-derived CDR1 and CDR2 are WSHSY and SAAADI. Unmatched junction bases numbered 6, after V lost 6 bases and J lost 5 bases. The CDR3 has 14 amino acids. This chain's CDR3 is CASRSLAGFETQYF. DNA for the CDR3: TGCGCCAGCAGGTCACTAGCGGGGTTTGAGACCCAGTACTTC.

The chain recombines TRBV28 with TRBJ1-1; 11 nucleotides match TRBD1. The CDR3 sequence is 14 residues long. Trimming at V came to 5 bases and at J to 1 base, leaving 0 bases not matched to a gene. Per the germline V gene, CDR1 is MDHEN and CDR2 is SYDVKM. The CDR3 sequence: CASSGTGGNTEAFF. The DNA for the CDR3 is TGTGCCAGCAGTGGGACAGGGGGGAACACTGAAGCTTTCTTT.

This chain joins TRBV6-5 and TRBJ1-2; D possibly corresponds to TRBD1 (5 bases). The germline V gene has CDR1 MNHEY and CDR2 SVGAGI. Trimming took off 8 bases at V and 7 bases at J, with 14 bases between the two ends. This CDR3 spans 12 amino acids. Here the CDR3 reads CASRGGFSGYTF. CDR3 DNA: TGTGCCAGCCGGGGGGGGTTTAGTGGCTACACCTTC.

The chain links TRBV28 to TRBJ1-2; 7 bases align to TRBD1. The CDR3 consists of 17 residues. Germline lookup yields CDR1 MDHEN and CDR2 SYDVKM. With V trimmed by 7 bases and J by 3 bases, 17 bases remained unmatched. The CDR3 sequence is CASNSQVKTGFDYGYTF. The CDR3 nucleotides read TGTGCCAGCAACTCCCAAGTAAAGACAGGGTTTGACTATGGCTACACCTTC.

This chain links TRBV9 with TRBJ1-5; D might be TRBD1 (6 bases). Trimming removed 4 bases from V and 8 bases from J, with 19 bases in between. The CDR3 sequence is 15 residues long. The germline CDR1 and CDR2 sequences are SGDLS and YYNGEE. The DNA of the CDR3 is TGTGCCAGCAGCCCGACAAGGGAAGGGGGGGAGCCCCAGCATTTT. This gives the protein CASSPTREGGEPQHF.

The chain links TRBV28 to TRBJ1-5, with a tentative D call TRBD1 (5 bases). Germline CDR1 and CDR2: MDHEN and SYDVKM. The CDR3 spans 15 residues. The V end was cut by 6 bases, the J end by 2 bases, with 14 bases between. CDR3 residues: CASSSEVGGNQPQHF. The CDR3 DNA reads TGTGCCAGCAGCTCCGAGGTAGGGGGCAATCAGCCCCAGCATTTT.

J is TRBJ2-2 and V is TRBV4-2, with 7 bases fitting TRBD1. V gave up 5 bases and J gave up 1 base; unmatched junction bases: 7. The CDR3 spans 16 residues. In germline, CDR1 is LGHNA, CDR2 YNFKEQ. The CDR3 DNA reads as TGTGCCAGCAGCGATCCGGGACAGAGGAACACCGGGGAGCTGTTTTTT. It translates to CASSDPGQRNTGELFF.

This chain joins TRBV7-2 and TRBJ1-1, with D uncertain. This CDR3 spans 12 amino acids. Germline V gene sequence: CDR1 SGHTA, CDR2 FQGNSA. The ends were cut back, 1 base at V and 10 bases at J, with 10 bases in the middle. Here the CDR3 DNA reads TGTGCCAGCAGCTTAGTCCCCCAGATAGCTTTCTTT. As protein: CASSLVPQIAFF.

The J gene is TRBJ1-5, the V gene TRBV2, with a weak D call TRBD1 (5 bases). The CDR3 totals 13 residues. V was pared by 8 bases and J by 5 bases, with 13 bases between. Germline CDR1 and CDR2: SNHLY and FYNNEI. The CDR3 loop reads CASGGNTDQPQHF. The CDR3 bases are TGTGCCAGCGGGGGGAATACGGATCAGCCCCAGCATTTT.

This clone was seen just once. The chain is built from TRBV27 and TRBJ2-7; 8 bases are a match to TRBD1. This CDR3 is built from 15 residues. Trimming at V came to 2 bases and at J to 4 bases, leaving 7 bases not matched to a gene. Germline V gene data show CDR1 as MNHEY and CDR2 as SMNVEV (reference sequence). The CDR3 bases are TGTGCCAGCAGTTTAGTAGGGACAGGAGAATACGAGCAGTACTTC. Its protein product is CASSLVGTGEYEQYF.

V is TRBV7-2 and J is TRBJ2-1, with 9 bases aligning to TRBD2. The germline V gene has CDR1 SGHTA and CDR2 FQGNSA. With 2 bases clipped from V and 9 bases from J, the junction kept 8 bases outside the gene matches. The length of the CDR3 is 15 residues. CDR3 bases: TGTGCCAGCAGCTTAAAAAGCGGGGGGTCCAGTGAGCAGTTCTTC. Its translation: CASSLKSGGSSEQFF.

The rearrangement uses TRBV12-1 and TRBJ1-1; the D call TRBD1 from the table was never checked on the DNA. TRBV12-1 is a known pseudogene. The CDR3 loop spans 17 amino acids. CDR3 region: CASSLACDRVWDTEAFF. The CDR3 bases are TGTGCCAGCAGCTTGGCCTGTGACAGGGTCTGGGACACTGAAGCTTTCTTT.

This clone was seen just once. V usage is TRBV7-8 and J usage is TRBJ2-7, with TRBD1 matching 10 bases. The CDR3 runs 15 residues. The V and J ends lost 4 bases and 2 bases, in that order; junction bases with no gene match: 5. From germline, CDR1 is SGHVS and CDR2 FQNEAQ. In DNA, the CDR3 is TGTGCCAGCAGCTCCGGGACAGGGGTTCCCTACGAGCAGTACTTC. Its translation is CASSSGTGVPYEQYF.

The CDR3 DNA follows: TGTGCCAGCAGTGATAGGCAGGGTCGTTCACCCCTCCACTTT. Amino acids: CASSDRQGRSPLHF. This chain uses TRBV2 with TRBJ1-6; TRBD1 is a possible D gene (5 bases). The CDR3 runs to 14 residues. Germline assignment: CDR1 SNHLY and CDR2 FYNNEI. V lost 3 bases and J 9 bases, leaving 12 bases between the germline ends.

The gene calls are TRBV5-4 and TRBJ2-5, with 10 bases lining up with TRBD2. Germline V gene data show CDR1 as SGHNT and CDR2 as YYREEE (reference sequence). The V segment lost 4 bases and the J segment 3 bases; nucleotides outside the gene matches: 6. The length of the CDR3 is 15 residues. The CDR3 spells CASSLPLAGEETQYF. As DNA, the CDR3 is TGTGCCAGCAGCCTCCCCCTAGCGGGGGAAGAGACCCAGTACTTC.

The chain uses TRBV5-1 and TRBJ1-1; D may be TRBD1 (5 bases). CDR3 size: 15 residues. CDR1 and CDR2 (germline): SGHRS, YFSETQ. Trimming took 0 bases from V and 0 from J, leaving 9 bases between them. CDR3 sequence: CASSLAQGLNTEAFF. CDR3 nucleotides: TGCGCCAGCAGCTTGGCGCAGGGCCTGAACACTGAAGCTTTCTTT.

This sequence joins TRBV4-1 and TRBJ2-1, with D hard to call. V was cut by 1 base and J by 0 bases, with 16 bases left in between. Germline assignment: CDR1 MGHRA and CDR2 YSYEKL. The CDR3 sequence is 18 residues long. The CDR3: CASSQALFPTSSYNEQFF. The CDR3 nucleotides read TGCGCCAGCAGCCAAGCCCTCTTTCCGACAAGCTCCTACAATGAGCAGTTCTTC.

The V and J genes are TRBV24-1 and TRBJ2-5; TRBD1 matches at 7 bases. The CDR3 totals 13 residues. The junction had 5 bases not matched to a gene; V was cut back by 9 bases and J by 2 bases. Germline CDR1 is KGHDR and CDR2 is SFDVKD. The CDR3 spells CATAQGQQETQYF. The CDR3 DNA sequence: TGTGCCACCGCACAGGGACAGCAAGAGACCCAGTACTTC.

The chain carries TRBV2 and TRBJ2-1; a weak D match, TRBD1 (6 bases). Germline loops: CDR1 SNHLY, CDR2 FYNNEI. The CDR3 has 15 amino acids. V lost 3 bases and J 5 bases, leaving 14 bases between the germline ends. For the CDR3, the DNA is TGTGCCAGCAGTGAGTGGCAGGGGCTAAACAATGAGCAGTTCTTC. It codes for CASSEWQGLNNEQFF. Full variable domain (missing parts from reference TRBV2 and TRBJ2-1): EPEVTQTPSHQVTQMGQEVILRCVPISNHLYFYWYRQILGQKVEFLVSFYNNEISEKSEIFDDQFSVERPDGSNFTLKIRSTKLEDSAMYFCASSEWQGLNNEQFFGPGTRLTVL.

The chain joins TRBV2 to TRBJ2-4, with TRBD2 identical over 8 bases. Germline lookup yields CDR1 SNHLY and CDR2 FYNNEI. The CDR3 runs to 14 residues. J lost 7 bases, V lost 6 bases, and 8 bases had no gene match. CDR3 in amino acids: CASRSAGGGNIQYF. The CDR3 DNA sequence: TGTGCCAGCAGGTCGGCGGGGGGCGGGAACATTCAGTACTTC.

The chain carries TRBV5-6 and TRBJ1-1; D is possibly TRBD1 (5 bases). With 5 bases removed from V and 3 bases from J, the gap between germline ends came to 23 bases. The CDR3 length is 17 residues. Germline V gene sequence: CDR1 SGHDT, CDR2 YYEEEE. CDR3: CASSRRAGRGVDTEAFF. For the CDR3, the DNA is TGTGCCAGCAGTCGCCGGGCAGGGAGGGGCGTGGACACTGAAGCTTTCTTT.

The chain recombines TRBV6-5 with TRBJ2-7; TRBD1 matches at 8 bases. The CDR3 length is 14 residues. Germline V gene lookup returns CDR1 MNHEY and CDR2 SVGAGI. V was clipped by 6 bases and J by 4 bases; unmatched bases: 8. The DNA for the CDR3 is TGTGCCAGCAGCTTAGGGACAGGACCTTACGAGCAGTACTTC. This encodes CASSLGTGPYEQYF.

The rearrangement joins TRBV6-2 or TRBV6-3 to TRBJ1-2; no clear D. V lost 0 bases to trimming and J lost 4 bases, with 12 bases between them. Germline lookup yields CDR1 MNHEY and CDR2 SVGEGT. The CDR3 is 15 residues long. In DNA form, the CDR3 reads TGTGCCAGCAGTTACTCTTACAGAGCCGCCTATGGCTACACCTTC. Encoded protein: CASSYSYRAAYGYTF.

V gene TRBV20-1 combines with J gene TRBJ1-4; the match to TRBD1 covers 9 bases. The J segment lost 8 bases and the V segment lost 3 bases, leaving 7 bases of the junction unmatched. The CDR3 extends over 14 amino acids. Germline V CDR1 and CDR2: DFQATT, SNEGSKA (reference sequence). The CDR3 region is CSASEQGAGEKLFF. The CDR3 nucleotides read TGCAGTGCTAGTGAACAGGGGGCGGGCGAAAAACTGTTTTTT.

For the CDR3, the DNA is TGTGCCAGCAACCGAGCAGGGGACCACTATGGCTACACCTTC. This codes for CASNRAGDHYGYTF. The chain combines TRBV9 with TRBJ1-2; D may be TRBD1 (6 bases). The CDR3 extends over 14 amino acids. Trimming stripped 6 bases from V and 3 bases from J, with 15 bases between. Germline V gene sequence: CDR1 SGDLS, CDR2 YYNGEE.

CDR3 bases: TGTGCCAGCTTAAGGACTAGCGGGAGGGAGCAGTACTTC. It codes for CASLRTSGREQYF. This chain connects TRBV12-3 or TRBV12-4 to TRBJ2-7; TRBD2 matches 14 bases. CDR3 length: 13 residues. Germline trimming cut 8 bases from V and 7 bases from J; bases unmatched to any gene: 4.